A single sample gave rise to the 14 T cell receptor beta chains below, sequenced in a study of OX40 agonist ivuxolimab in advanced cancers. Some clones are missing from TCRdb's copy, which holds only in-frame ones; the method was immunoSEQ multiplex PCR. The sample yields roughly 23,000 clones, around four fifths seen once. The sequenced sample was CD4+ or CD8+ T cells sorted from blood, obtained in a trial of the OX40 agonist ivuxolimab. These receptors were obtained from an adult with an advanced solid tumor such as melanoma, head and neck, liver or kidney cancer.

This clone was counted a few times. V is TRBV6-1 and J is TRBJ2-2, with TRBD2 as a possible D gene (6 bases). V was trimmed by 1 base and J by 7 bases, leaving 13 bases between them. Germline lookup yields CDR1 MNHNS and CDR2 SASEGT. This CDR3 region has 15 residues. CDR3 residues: CASSEEDGEDGELFF. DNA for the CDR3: TGTGCCAGCAGTGAAGAGGATGGGGAGGACGGGGAGCTGTTTTTT.

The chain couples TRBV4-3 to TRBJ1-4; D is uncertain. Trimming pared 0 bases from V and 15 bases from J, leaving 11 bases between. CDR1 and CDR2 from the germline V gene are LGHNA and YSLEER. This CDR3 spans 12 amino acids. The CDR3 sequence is CASSQEVTEVFF. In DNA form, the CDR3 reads TGCGCCAGCAGCCAAGAAGTGACCGAGGTGTTTTTT.

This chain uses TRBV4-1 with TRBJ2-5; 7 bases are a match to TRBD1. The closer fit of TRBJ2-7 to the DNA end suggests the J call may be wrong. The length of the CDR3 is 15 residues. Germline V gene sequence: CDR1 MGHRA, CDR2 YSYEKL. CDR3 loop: CASSQVKQGNYEQYF. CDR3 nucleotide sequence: TGCGCCAGCAGCCAAGTAAAACAGGGGAACTACGAGCAGTACTTC.

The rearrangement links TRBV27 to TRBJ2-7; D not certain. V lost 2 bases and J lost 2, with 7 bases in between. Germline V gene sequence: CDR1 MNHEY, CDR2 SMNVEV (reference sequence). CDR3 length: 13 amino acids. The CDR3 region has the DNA TGTGCCAGCAGTTTACGGACGACCTACGAGCAGTACTTC. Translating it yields CASSLRTTYEQYF.

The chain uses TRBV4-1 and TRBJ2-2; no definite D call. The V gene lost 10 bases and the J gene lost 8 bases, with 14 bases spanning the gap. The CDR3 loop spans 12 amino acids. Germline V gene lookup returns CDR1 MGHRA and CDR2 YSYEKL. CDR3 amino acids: CATGPDAGELFF. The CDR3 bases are TGCGCCACAGGACCGGACGCGGGGGAGCTGTTTTTT.

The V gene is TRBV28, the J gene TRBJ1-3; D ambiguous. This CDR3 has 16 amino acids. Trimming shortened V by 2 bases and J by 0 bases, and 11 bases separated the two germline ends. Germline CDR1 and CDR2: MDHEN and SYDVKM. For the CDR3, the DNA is TGTGCCAGCAGTTTAGGATACGGATACTCTGGAAACACCATATATTTT. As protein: CASSLGYGYSGNTIYF.

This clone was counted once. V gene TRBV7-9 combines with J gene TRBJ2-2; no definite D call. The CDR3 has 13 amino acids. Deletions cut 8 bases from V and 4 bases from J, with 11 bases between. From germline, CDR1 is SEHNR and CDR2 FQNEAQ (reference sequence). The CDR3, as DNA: TGTGCCAGCGCGTTCGGGCTCACCGGGGAGCTGTTTTTT. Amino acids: CASAFGLTGELFF.

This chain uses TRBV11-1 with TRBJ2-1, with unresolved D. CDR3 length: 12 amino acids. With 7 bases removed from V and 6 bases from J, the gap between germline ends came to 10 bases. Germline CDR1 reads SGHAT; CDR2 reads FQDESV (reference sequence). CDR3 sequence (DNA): TGTGCCAGCACCCCGGATTCCAATGAGCAGTTCTTC. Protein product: CASTPDSNEQFF.

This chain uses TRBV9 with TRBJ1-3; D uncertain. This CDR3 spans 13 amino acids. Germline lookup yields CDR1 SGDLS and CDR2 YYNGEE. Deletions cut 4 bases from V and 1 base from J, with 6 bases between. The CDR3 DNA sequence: TGTGCCAGCAGCCCTCTTTCTGGAAACACCATATATTTT. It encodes CASSPLSGNTIYF.

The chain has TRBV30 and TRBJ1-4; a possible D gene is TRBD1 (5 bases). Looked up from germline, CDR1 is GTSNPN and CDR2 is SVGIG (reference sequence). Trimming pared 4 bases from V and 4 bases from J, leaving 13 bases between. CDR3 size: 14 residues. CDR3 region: CAWTSGFVNEKLFF. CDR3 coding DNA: TGTGCCTGGACCTCAGGGTTTGTTAATGAAAAACTGTTTTTT.

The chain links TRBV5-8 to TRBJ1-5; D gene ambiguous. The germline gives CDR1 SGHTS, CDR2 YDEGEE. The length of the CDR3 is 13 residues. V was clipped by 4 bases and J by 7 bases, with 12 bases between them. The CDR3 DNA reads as TGTGCCAGCAGCCCCTGGATCAACCAGCCCCAGCATTTT. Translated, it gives CASSPWINQPQHF.

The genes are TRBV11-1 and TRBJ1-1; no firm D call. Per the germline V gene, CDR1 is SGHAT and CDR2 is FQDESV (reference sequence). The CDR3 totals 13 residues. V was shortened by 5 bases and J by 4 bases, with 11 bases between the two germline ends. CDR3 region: CASSLGPGTEAFF. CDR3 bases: TGTGCCAGCAGCCTTGGACCAGGCACTGAAGCTTTCTTT.

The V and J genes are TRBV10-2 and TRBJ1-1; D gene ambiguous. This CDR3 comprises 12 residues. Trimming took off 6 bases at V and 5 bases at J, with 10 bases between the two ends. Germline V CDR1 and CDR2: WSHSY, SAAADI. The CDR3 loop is CASRFMGTEAFF. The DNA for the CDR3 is TGCGCCAGCAGGTTCATGGGTACTGAAGCTTTCTTT.

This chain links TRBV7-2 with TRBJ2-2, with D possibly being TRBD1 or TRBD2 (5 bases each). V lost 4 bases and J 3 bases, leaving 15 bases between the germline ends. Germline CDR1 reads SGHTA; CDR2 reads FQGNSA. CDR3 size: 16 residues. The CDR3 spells CASSSPDGAYTGELFF. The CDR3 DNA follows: TGTGCCAGCAGCTCCCCAGACGGGGCTTACACCGGGGAGCTGTTTTTT.